Presented here are 20 T cell receptor beta chains from one specimen sequenced in a study of early T cells in non-severe SARS-CoV-2 infection. Via MiXCR, TCRdb re-called the 5' RACE reads, giving one row per CDR3 protein. The sample holds tens of thousands of distinct CDR3 sequences, around 5.4% seen once. Sequencing was carried out using whole blood. All receptors come from an adult who was a healthcare worker with PCR-confirmed SARS-CoV-2 infection or an uninfected control (not recorded which).

This clonotype was seen at least ten times. This chain connects TRBV9 to TRBJ1-2; no reliable D call. This CDR3 spans 17 amino acids. Trimming shortened V by 4 bases and J by 4 bases, and 23 bases separated the two germline ends. Germline V lookup: CDR1 SGDLS, CDR2 YYNGEE. The CDR3 protein is CASSPRPEGKWSYGYTF. CDR3 DNA sequence: TGTGCCAGCAGCCCCCGGCCTGAAGGAAAGTGGAGCTATGGCTACACCTTC.

Ten or more counts support this clonotype. The chain links TRBV18 to TRBJ2-7; tentatively, D is TRBD1 or TRBD2 (5 bases each). In germline, CDR1 is KGHSH, CDR2 LQKENI. The CDR3 totals 15 residues. With 3 bases removed from V and 0 bases from J, the gap between germline ends came to 12 bases. CDR3 residues: CASSPPRGRSYEQYF. Here the CDR3 DNA reads TGTGCCAGCTCACCCCCGAGGGGACGCTCCTACGAGCAGTACTTC.

Many counts were recorded for this clonotype. The V call is TRBV29-1, the J call TRBJ2-1; 10 nucleotides match TRBD1. CDR1 and CDR2 (germline): SQVTM, ANQGSEA. With V trimmed by 5 bases and J by 7 bases, 8 bases remained unmatched. This CDR3 has 14 residues. The CDR3 reads CSVTSGTGENEQFF. The CDR3 DNA sequence: TGCAGCGTTACTTCCGGGACAGGGGAAAATGAGCAGTTCTTC.

This clonotype was counted at least ten times. This chain uses TRBV10-3 with TRBJ2-7; D unclear. V lost 4 bases and J 6 bases, leaving 10 bases between the germline ends. The CDR3 is 12 amino acids. Per the germline V gene, CDR1 is ENHRY and CDR2 is SYGVKD. The CDR3 is CAISADLPEQYF. The CDR3 bases are TGTGCCATCAGTGCTGATCTTCCCGAGCAGTACTTC.

This clonotype has ten or more counts. The rearrangement links TRBV9 to TRBJ2-7; the D is unclear. The CDR3 totals 14 residues. V was trimmed by 0 bases and J by 0 bases, leaving 7 bases between them. Germline V CDR1 and CDR2: SGDLS, YYNGEE. The CDR3 region is CASSVASSSYEQYF. CDR3 sequence (DNA): TGTGCCAGCAGCGTAGCTTCTAGCTCCTACGAGCAGTACTTC.

This clonotype was seen only a few times. The chain carries TRBV25-1 and TRBJ2-7; D unclear. The germline V and J ends were trimmed by 2 bases and 6 bases, with 8 bases remaining between them. The CDR3 extends over 12 amino acids. Germline CDR1 and CDR2: MGHDK and SYGVNS. The DNA of the CDR3 is TGTGCCAGCAGTGAACGTGGGTTCGAGCAGTACTTC. It is translated as CASSERGFEQYF.

This clonotype showed up many times. This chain joins TRBV28 and TRBJ2-7, with a possible D match to TRBD1 (5 bases). Per germline, CDR1 MDHEN and CDR2 SYDVKM. The CDR3 is 17 amino acids. V shed 4 bases and J shed 0 bases, with 19 bases lying between them. As DNA, the CDR3 is TGTGCCAGCAGTTCCAACCCCGGACAAGGCCTCTCCTACGAGCAGTACTTC. It translates to CASSSNPGQGLSYEQYF.

The sample holds a few counts of this clonotype. The V call is TRBV9, the J call TRBJ2-2; D uncertain. Trimming shortened V by 0 bases and J by 1 base, and 7 bases separated the two germline ends. Germline lookup yields CDR1 SGDLS and CDR2 YYNGEE. The CDR3 loop spans 15 amino acids. Here the CDR3 DNA reads TGTGCCAGCAGCGTAGAATTAGGGAACACCGGGGAGCTGTTTTTT. Residues: CASSVELGNTGELFF.

This clonotype was seen at least ten times. V gene TRBV5-1 combines with J gene TRBJ2-2; D possibly corresponds to TRBD2 (5 bases). Per the germline V gene, CDR1 is SGHRS and CDR2 is YFSETQ. V lost 0 bases, J lost 1 base, and 7 bases lay in between. The CDR3 runs 15 residues. The CDR3 region is CASSLGGLNTGELFF. As DNA, the CDR3 is TGCGCCAGCAGCTTGGGCGGGCTGAACACCGGGGAGCTGTTTTTT. The full variable domain, completed using reference TRBV5-1 and TRBJ2-2, is KAGVTQTPRYLIKTRGQQVTLSCSPISGHRSVSWYQQTPGQGLQFLFEYFSETQRNKGNFPGRFSGRQFSNSRSEMNVSTLELGDSALYLCASSLGGLNTGELFFGEGSRLTVL.

This clonotype was seen many times. CDR3 region: CASIGTGREGQYF. CDR3 DNA sequence: TGTGCCAGCATTGGGACAGGACGCGAGGGGCAGTACTTC. The gene calls are TRBV28 and TRBJ2-7, with TRBD1 matching 8 bases. V shed 7 bases and J 9 bases; nucleotides not matched to a gene: 11. The CDR3 consists of 13 residues. Germline V lookup: CDR1 MDHEN, CDR2 SYDVKM.

This clonotype was recorded many times. The chain couples TRBV5-1 to TRBJ2-1; D call uncertain. Germline V gene lookup returns CDR1 SGHRS and CDR2 YFSETQ. Trimming removed 0 bases from V and 5 bases from J, with 9 bases in between. The CDR3 consists of 14 residues. CDR3 nucleotide sequence: TGCGCCAGCAGCTTGGGAGTCCTGGACAATGAGCAGTTCTTC. Its protein is CASSLGVLDNEQFF.

This clonotype was picked up many times. The chain uses TRBV7-8 and TRBJ2-3; the match to TRBD2 covers 7 bases. Germline trimming cut 3 bases from V and 7 bases from J; bases unmatched to any gene: 10. CDR1 and CDR2 from the germline V gene are SGHVS and FQNEAQ. CDR3 length equals 15 residues. The chain's CDR3 is CASSFLPSGRNTQYF. As DNA, the CDR3 is TGTGCCAGCAGCTTCCTCCCTAGCGGACGGAATACGCAGTATTTT.

The chain uses TRBV6-5 and TRBJ2-7; D gene ambiguous. Germline V CDR1 and CDR2: MNHEY, SVGAGI. This CDR3 region has 11 residues. The V gene lost 10 bases and the J gene lost 3 bases, with 10 bases spanning the gap. The CDR3 reads CATYQDYEQYF. The CDR3 DNA sequence: TGTGCCACTTACCAGGACTACGAGCAGTACTTC.

This clonotype was recorded at least ten times. The V gene is TRBV20-1, the J gene TRBJ2-2; D unresolved. CDR1 DFQATT and CDR2 SNEGSKA come from the germline V gene (reference sequence). The germline V and J ends were trimmed by 0 bases and 0 bases, with 5 bases remaining between them. The CDR3 length is 14 residues. In nucleotides, the CDR3 is TGCAGTGCTAGAGAATTCCCGAACACCGGGGAGCTGTTTTTT. The encoded protein is CSAREFPNTGELFF.

The sample holds a few counts of this clonotype. The V call is TRBV29-1, the J call TRBJ2-7; perhaps TRBD2 as D (5 bases). Trimming shortened V by 0 bases and J by 0 bases, and 6 bases separated the two germline ends. CDR3 length equals 13 residues. Germline V gene sequence: CDR1 SQVTM, CDR2 ANQGSEA. DNA for the CDR3: TGCAGCGTTGAAGATACTAGCTCCTACGAGCAGTACTTC. This sequence encodes CSVEDTSSYEQYF.

This clonotype was observed many times. The chain has TRBV7-8 and TRBJ2-1; D is unresolved. Germline V lookup: CDR1 SGHVS, CDR2 FQNEAQ. The CDR3 length is 11 residues. Trimming left V 5 bases short and J 9 bases short, with 8 bases between. CDR3 in amino acids: CASSPPGEQFF. The CDR3 DNA follows: TGTGCCAGCAGCCCACCAGGTGAGCAGTTCTTC.

Ten or more counts support this clonotype. The chain uses TRBV12-3 or TRBV12-4 and TRBJ1-1, with a tentative D call TRBD1 (5 bases). V shed 6 bases and J shed 3 bases, with 11 bases lying between them. This CDR3 has 13 amino acids. The CDR3 DNA is TGTGCCAGCAGGCGACAGTTACACACTGAAGCTTTCTTT. It codes for CASRRQLHTEAFF.

This clonotype was seen many times. V usage is TRBV11-2 and J usage is TRBJ2-1, with 13 bases identical to TRBD2. The ends lost 4 bases at V and 7 bases at J; junction bases unmatched: 4. The CDR3 runs to 15 residues. The germline CDR1 and CDR2 sequences are SGHAT and FQNNGV. The CDR3 region has the DNA TGTGCCAGCAGCTCGACTAGCGGGGGGCTGAATGAGCAGTTCTTC. This gives the protein CASSSTSGGLNEQFF.

Many counts were recorded for this clonotype. This chain joins TRBV6-5 and TRBJ2-7; the D is unclear. The CDR3 extends over 12 amino acids. Per the germline V gene, CDR1 is MNHEY and CDR2 is SVGAGI. V lost 6 bases to trimming and J lost 3 bases, with 9 bases between them. The CDR3 region is CASSRTRYEQYF. CDR3 nucleotides: TGTGCCAGCAGCAGGACGCGCTACGAGCAGTACTTC.

Many counts were recorded for this clonotype. The V and J genes are TRBV29-1 and TRBJ1-5; D unclear. From germline, CDR1 is SQVTM and CDR2 ANQGSEA. V was shortened by 4 bases and J by 4 bases, with 8 bases between the two germline ends. The CDR3 is 12 amino acids. The CDR3 DNA follows: TGCAGCGTTGGGGGAACAAATCAGCCCCAGCATTTT. Residues: CSVGGTNQPQHF.